The 3 T cell receptor beta chains listed next were all sequenced from one sample in a study of technical replicates of blood from a few donors (TCRdb year 2017). The receptor library was made with the immunoSEQ multiplex PCR assay. TCRdb holds this immuneACCESS table with in-frame rearrangements only. Some clones are missing; in checked studies, unresolved V genes explain under half, and the rest has no known cause. This sample has roughly 76,000 clones in its table, and 90% to 95% of those were observed once. Under 0.3% of the sample rests with the top ten. The sequenced material came from T cells isolated from PBMCs. These receptors were taken from a human donor in good health.

V gene TRBV4-1 combines with J gene TRBJ1-2; 7 bases are shared with TRBD1. Trimming cost V 0 bases and J 6 bases; bases outside gene matches: 13. CDR3 length equals 17 residues. Per germline, CDR1 MGHRA and CDR2 YSYEKL. The CDR3 region has the DNA TGCGCCAGCAGCCAAGACACCCGACAGGGACGGAATCATGGCTACACCTTC. This gives the protein CASSQDTRQGRNHGYTF.

The CDR3 DNA reads as TGTGCCAGCAGCTTAGCCAGGGGGCTAGCGGGAGCCCAAGCCTTGGGGTACAATGAGCAGTTCTTC. Translation: CASSLARGLAGAQALGYNEQFF. This chain links TRBV7-2 with TRBJ2-1, with 10 bases fitting TRBD2. The V and J ends lost 0 bases and 4 bases, in that order; junction bases with no gene match: 21. The CDR3 runs to 22 residues. Germline CDR1 is SGHTA and CDR2 is FQGNSA. Full variable domain (missing parts from reference TRBV7-2 and TRBJ2-1): GAGVSQSPSNKVTEKGKDVELRCDPISGHTALYWYRQSLGQGLEFLIYFQGNSAPDKSGLPSDRFSAERTGGSVSTLTIQRTQQEDSAVYLCASSLARGLAGAQALGYNEQFFGPGTRLTVL.

The chain recombines TRBV7-3 with TRBJ2-5, with 9 bases lining up with TRBD2. The V segment lost 1 base and the J segment 1 base; nucleotides outside the gene matches: 4. The CDR3 is 16 residues long. Germline values: CDR1 SGHTA, CDR2 FQGTGA. CDR3 bases: TGTGCCAGCAGCTTAATGCGGGGGGGCCTCCAAGAGACCCAGTACTTC. Protein: CASSLMRGGLQETQYF.